This T cell receptor beta chain was identified in a study of T-cell memory formation after mild COVID-19. In the case of this clonotype: Its matching antigen is unknown.

Trimming took off 7 bases at V and 0 bases at J, with 13 bases between the two ends. CDR3 length: 15 residues. Germline V gene sequence: CDR1 LNHDA, CDR2 SQIVND (reference sequence). TCRdb re-called the 5' RACE reads through MiXCR, storing one row per CDR3 protein. Altogether roughly 300,000 distinct CDR3 sequences are present, under 20% being singletons, with the ten largest covering approximately 23%. Points from the study as a whole: Contracting CD8+ clones were enriched in EMRA, CD4+ mainly in CM and EM. Second-wave clones reaching peak frequency on day 37 lacked confirmed SARS-CoV-2 specificity. Clones shrinking from day 15 to 85 showed even CD4/CD8 mixes; later expanders tilted CD4+.

This chain links TRBV19 with TRBJ2-1; TRBD2 is a possible D gene (6 bases). Sequenced material: PBMCs or a T cell subset sorted from them (not recorded which). This clonotype originated in a man between 18 and 29 years old who had mild COVID-19 (a few samples of this study predate the infection). Cell type and time point are not known. CDR3 amino acids: CASNPTGSSYNEQFF. CDR3 nucleotide sequence: TGTGCCAGTAACCCCACCGGGAGCTCCTACAATGAGCAGTTCTTC.